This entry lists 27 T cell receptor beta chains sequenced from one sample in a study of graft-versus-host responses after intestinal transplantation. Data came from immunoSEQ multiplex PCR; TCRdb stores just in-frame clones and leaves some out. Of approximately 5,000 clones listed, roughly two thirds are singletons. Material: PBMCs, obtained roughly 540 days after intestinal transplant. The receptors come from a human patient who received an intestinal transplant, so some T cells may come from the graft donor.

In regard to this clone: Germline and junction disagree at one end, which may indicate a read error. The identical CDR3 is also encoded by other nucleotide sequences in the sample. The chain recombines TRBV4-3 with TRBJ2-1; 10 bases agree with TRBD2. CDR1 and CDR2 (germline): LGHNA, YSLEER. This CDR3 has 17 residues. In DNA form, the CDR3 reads TGCGCCAGCAGTCAAGATCTCGAGCGGGGGGGTTACAATGAGCAGTTCTTC. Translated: CASSQDLERGGYNEQFF.

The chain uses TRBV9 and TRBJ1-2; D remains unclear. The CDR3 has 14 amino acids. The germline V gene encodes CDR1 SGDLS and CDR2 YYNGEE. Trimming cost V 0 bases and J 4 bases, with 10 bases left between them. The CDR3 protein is CASSVVTEGYGYTF. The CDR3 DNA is TGTGCCAGCAGCGTAGTGACGGAGGGCTATGGCTACACCTTC.

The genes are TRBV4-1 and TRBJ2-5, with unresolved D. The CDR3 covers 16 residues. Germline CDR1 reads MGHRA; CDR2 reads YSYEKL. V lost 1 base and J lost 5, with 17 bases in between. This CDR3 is CASSQVAGVGVETQYF. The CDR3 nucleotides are TGCGCCAGCAGCCAAGTCGCCGGAGTAGGAGTGGAGACCCAGTACTTC.

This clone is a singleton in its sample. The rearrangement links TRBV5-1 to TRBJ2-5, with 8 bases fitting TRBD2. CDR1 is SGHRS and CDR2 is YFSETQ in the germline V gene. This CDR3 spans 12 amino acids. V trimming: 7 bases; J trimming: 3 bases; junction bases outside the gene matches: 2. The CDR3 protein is CASGSGEETQYF. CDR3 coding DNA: TGCGCCAGCGGTAGCGGGGAAGAGACCCAGTACTTC. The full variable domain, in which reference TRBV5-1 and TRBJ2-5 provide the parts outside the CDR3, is KAGVTQTPRYLIKTRGQQVTLSCSPISGHRSVSWYQQTPGQGLQFLFEYFSETQRNKGNFPGRFSGRQFSNSRSEMNVSTLELGDSALYLCASGSGEETQYFGPGTRLLVL.

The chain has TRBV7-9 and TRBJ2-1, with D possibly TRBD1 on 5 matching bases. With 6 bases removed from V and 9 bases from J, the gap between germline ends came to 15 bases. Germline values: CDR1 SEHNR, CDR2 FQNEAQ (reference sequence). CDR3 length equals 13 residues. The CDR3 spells CASSHPTQGEQFF. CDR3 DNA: TGTGCCAGCAGTCACCCGACTCAGGGTGAGCAGTTCTTC.

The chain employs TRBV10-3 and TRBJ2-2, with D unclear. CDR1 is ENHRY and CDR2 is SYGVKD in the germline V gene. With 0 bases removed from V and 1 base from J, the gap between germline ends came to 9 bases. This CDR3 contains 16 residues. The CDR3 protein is CAISESVAGNTGELFF. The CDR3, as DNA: TGTGCCATCAGTGAGTCTGTGGCTGGGAACACCGGGGAGCTGTTTTTT.

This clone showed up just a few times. The DNA of the CDR3 is TGTGCCAGCAAATTAGGGGGGGCTTACAATGAGCAGTTCTTC. This codes for CASKLGGAYNEQFF. The chain uses TRBV11-3 and TRBJ2-1, with a tentative D call TRBD2 (7 bases). Germline CDR1 reads SGHNT; CDR2 reads YENEEA. The CDR3 has 14 amino acids. Trimming took 7 bases from V and 4 from J, leaving 14 bases between them.

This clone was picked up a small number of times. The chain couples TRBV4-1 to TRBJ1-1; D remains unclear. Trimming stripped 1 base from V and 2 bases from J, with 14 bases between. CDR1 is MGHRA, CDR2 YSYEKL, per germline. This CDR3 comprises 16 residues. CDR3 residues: CASSQGSGFVNTEAFF. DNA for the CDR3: TGCGCCAGCAGCCAAGGTTCGGGTTTTGTTAACACTGAAGCTTTCTTT.

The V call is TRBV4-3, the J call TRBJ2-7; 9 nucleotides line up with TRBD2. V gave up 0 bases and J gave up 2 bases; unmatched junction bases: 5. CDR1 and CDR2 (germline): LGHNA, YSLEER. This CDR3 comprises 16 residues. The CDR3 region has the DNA TGCGCCAGCAGCCAAGATTTAGCGGGGGCCCCCTACGAGCAGTACTTC. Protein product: CASSQDLAGAPYEQYF.

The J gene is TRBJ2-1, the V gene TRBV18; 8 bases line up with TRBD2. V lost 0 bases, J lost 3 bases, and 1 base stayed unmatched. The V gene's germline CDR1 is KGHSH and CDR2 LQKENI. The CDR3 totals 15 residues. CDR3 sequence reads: CASSPPSGGYNEQFF. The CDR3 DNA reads TGTGCCAGCTCACCACCAAGCGGGGGCTACAATGAGCAGTTCTTC.

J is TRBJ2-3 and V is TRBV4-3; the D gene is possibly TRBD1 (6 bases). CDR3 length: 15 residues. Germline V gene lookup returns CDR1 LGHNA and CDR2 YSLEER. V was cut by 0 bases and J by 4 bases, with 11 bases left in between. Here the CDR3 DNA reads TGCGCCAGCAGCCAAGATTACAGGGCCGCAGATACGCAGTATTTT. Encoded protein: CASSQDYRAADTQYF.

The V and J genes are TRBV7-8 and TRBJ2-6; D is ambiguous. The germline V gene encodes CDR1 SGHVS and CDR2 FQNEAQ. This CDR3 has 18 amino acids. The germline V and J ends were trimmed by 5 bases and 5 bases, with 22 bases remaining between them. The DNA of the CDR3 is TGTGCCAGCAGCCCAGCGAGTTTCCCACAAAGTCGGGCCAACGTCCTGACTTTC. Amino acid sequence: CASSPASFPQSRANVLTF.

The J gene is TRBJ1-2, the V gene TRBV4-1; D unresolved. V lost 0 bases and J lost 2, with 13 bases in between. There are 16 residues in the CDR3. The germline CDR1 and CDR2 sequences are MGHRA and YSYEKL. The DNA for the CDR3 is TGCGCCAGCAGCCAAGATCTTGGGTATACGAACTATGGCTACACCTTC. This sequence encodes CASSQDLGYTNYGYTF.

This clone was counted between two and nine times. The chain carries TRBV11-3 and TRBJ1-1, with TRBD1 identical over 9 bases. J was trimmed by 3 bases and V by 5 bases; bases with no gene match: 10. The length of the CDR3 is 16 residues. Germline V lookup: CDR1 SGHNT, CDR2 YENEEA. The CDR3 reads CASSRLSDRGDTEAFF. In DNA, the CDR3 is TGTGCCAGCAGCCGGCTCTCGGACAGGGGAGACACTGAAGCTTTCTTT.

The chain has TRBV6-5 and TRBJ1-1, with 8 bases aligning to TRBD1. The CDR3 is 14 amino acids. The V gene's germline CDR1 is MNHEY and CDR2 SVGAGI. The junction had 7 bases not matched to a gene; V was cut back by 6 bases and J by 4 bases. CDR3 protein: CASRVGQGSTEAFF. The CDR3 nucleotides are TGTGCCAGCAGGGTCGGACAGGGCAGCACTGAAGCTTTCTTT.

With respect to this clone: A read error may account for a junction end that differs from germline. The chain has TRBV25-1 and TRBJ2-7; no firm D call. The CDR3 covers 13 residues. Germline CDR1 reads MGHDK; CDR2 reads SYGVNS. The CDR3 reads CASSGQGESEQHF. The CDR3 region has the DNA TGTGCCAGCAGTGGTCAAGGAGAGAGCGAGCAGCACTTC.

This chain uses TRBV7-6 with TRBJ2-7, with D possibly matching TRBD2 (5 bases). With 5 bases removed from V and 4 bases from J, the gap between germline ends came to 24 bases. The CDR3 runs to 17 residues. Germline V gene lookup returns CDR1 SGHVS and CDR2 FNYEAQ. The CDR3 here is CASSTPAGGLASYEQYF. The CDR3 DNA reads TGTGCCAGCAGCACCCCGGCCGGAGGTCTAGCTAGTTACGAGCAGTACTTC.

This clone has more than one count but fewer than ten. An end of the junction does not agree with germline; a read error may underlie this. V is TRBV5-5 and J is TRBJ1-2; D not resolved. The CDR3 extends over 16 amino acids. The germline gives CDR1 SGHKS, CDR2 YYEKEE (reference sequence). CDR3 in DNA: TGCGCCAGCAGCCAAGATTCCGGCTTTGTTGGTTATGGCTACACCTTC. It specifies CASSQDSGFVGYGYTF.

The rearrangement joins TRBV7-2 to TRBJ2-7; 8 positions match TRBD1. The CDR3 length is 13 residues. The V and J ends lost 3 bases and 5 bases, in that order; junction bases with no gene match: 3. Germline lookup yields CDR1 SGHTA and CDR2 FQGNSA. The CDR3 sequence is CASSLDRVDEQYF. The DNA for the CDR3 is TGTGCCAGCAGCTTGGACAGGGTGGACGAGCAGTACTTC. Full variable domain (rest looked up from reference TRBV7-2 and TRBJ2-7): GAGVSQSPSNKVTEKGKDVELRCDPISGHTALYWYRQSLGQGLEFLIYFQGNSAPDKSGLPSDRFSAERTGGSVSTLTIQRTQQEDSAVYLCASSLDRVDEQYFGPGTRLTVT.

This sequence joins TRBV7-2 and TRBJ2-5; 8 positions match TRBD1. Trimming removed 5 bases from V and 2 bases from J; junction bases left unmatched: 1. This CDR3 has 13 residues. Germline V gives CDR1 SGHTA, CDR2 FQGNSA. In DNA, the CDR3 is TGTGCCAGCAGCAGGGACAGGCAAGAGACCCAGTACTTC. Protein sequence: CASSRDRQETQYF.

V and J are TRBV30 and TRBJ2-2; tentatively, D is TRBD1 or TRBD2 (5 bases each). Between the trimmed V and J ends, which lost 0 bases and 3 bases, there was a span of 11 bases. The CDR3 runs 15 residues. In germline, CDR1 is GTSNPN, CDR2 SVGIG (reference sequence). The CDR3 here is CAWSVRDGDTGELFF. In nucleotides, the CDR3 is TGTGCCTGGAGTGTAAGGGACGGGGACACCGGGGAGCTGTTTTTT.

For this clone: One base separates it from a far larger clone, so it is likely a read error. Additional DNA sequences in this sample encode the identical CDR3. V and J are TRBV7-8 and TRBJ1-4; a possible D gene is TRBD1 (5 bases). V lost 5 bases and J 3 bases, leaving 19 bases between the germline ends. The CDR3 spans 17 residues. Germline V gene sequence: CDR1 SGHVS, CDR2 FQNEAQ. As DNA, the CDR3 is TGTGCCAGCAGCCTGCTGGGGTTGGGGCCGGCTAATGAAAAACTGTTTTTT. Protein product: CASSLLGLGPANEKLFF.

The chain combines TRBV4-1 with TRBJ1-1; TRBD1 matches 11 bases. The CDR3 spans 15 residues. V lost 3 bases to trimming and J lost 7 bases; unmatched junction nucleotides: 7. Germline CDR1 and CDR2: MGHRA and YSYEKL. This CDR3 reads CASSHKGQGAIEAFF. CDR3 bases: TGCGCCAGCAGCCACAAAGGACAGGGGGCTATTGAAGCTTTCTTT.

The CDR3 is CASSLEGGGTNEKLFF. DNA for the CDR3: TGTGCCAGCAGTTTGGAGGGAGGGGGAACTAATGAAAAACTGTTTTTT. The V gene is TRBV27, the J gene TRBJ1-4, with D perhaps matching TRBD1 (6 bases). Germline assignment: CDR1 MNHEY and CDR2 SMNVEV (reference sequence). The CDR3 runs 16 residues. Trimming removed 3 bases at V and 1 base at J, with 12 bases between.

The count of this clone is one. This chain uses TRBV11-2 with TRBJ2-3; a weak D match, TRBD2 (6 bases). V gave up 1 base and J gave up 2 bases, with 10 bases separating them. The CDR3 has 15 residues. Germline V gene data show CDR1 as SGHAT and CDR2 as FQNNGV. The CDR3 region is CASSLAGVNTDTQYF. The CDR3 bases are TGTGCCAGCAGCTTAGCGGGGGTTAACACAGATACGCAGTATTTT.

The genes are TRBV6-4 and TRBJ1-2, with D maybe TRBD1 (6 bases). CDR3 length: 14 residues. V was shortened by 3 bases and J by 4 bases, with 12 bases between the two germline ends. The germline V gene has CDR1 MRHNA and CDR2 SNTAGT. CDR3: CASSEAGDGYGYTF. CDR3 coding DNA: TGTGCCAGCAGTGAGGCAGGGGACGGCTATGGCTACACCTTC.

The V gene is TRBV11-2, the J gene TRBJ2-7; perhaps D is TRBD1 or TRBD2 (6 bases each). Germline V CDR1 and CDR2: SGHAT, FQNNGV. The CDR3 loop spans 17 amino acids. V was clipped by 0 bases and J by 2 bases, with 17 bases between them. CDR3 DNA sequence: TGTGCCAGCAGCTTAGATCTGGGGGGCCTCTCTGCCTACGAGCAGTACTTC. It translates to CASSLDLGGLSAYEQYF.